The clone carrying this T cell receptor (beta chain) was detected a few times. The antigen is unknown. This entry belongs to a study of blood T cells in healthy people across ages. Study-level points and caveats: Significant beta diversity loss was already apparent by age about 39, declining roughly linearly. When set beside aged donors, long-lived donors presented more naive CD4+ cells and higher diversity.

V was pared by 7 bases and J by 4 bases, with 17 bases between. The CDR3 runs 15 residues. Per germline, CDR1 KGHDR and CDR2 SFDVKD. A second about 7 to 11 cycle PCR used barcoded and J-beta primers. TCRdb processed the 5' RACE reads anew with MiXCR; each CDR3 protein has one entry. The table records around 580,000 distinct CDR3 sequences, 40% to 50% of them present only once. The TCR was taken from a man older than 75 in good health. V and J are TRBV24-1 and TRBJ2-3; D unresolved. Sequencing was performed on blood. The CDR3 reads CATRPKAAAADTQYF. CDR3 DNA: TGTGCCACCAGACCCAAGGCGGCCGCTGCAGATACGCAGTATTTT.